Sequencing of this T cell receptor (beta chain) was carried out in a study of shared clonotypes between healthy human individuals. The CDR3 loop spans 18 amino acids. V was shortened by 6 bases and J by 3 bases, with 24 bases between the two germline ends. Germline V gives CDR1 SGHTA, CDR2 FQGNSA. Findings and limits, study-wide: Compared with memory subsets, naive subsets generally had larger estimated richness.

With regard to this clone: Its target is unknown.

The DNA input per sorted-subset replicate PCR was roughly 0.2 ug, corresponding to around 28,000 T cell genomes. Using immunoSEQ multiplex PCR, the repertoire was profiled, and TCRdb retains in-frame clones only, with some absent. The repertoire holds about 2.1 million clones, 85% to 95% seen once, with more than 1.5% in the top ten. Cells designated naive CD8 were CD45RO-negative and were positively selected for CCR7, with terminally differentiated effector memory CD45RA+ cells excluded. The donors, healthy adults who were HIV-negative, had experienced no recent acute infections or vaccinations. There were only Caucasian adults among the donors, and all lived in Nashville, Tennessee.

Input material: naive CD8+ T cells from PBMCs. This rearrangement joins TRBV7-2 to TRBJ2-1, with D unresolved. This receptor was taken from a man between 18 and 29 years old in good health. Some clones in this sample may be carry-over from other donors' samples. For the CDR3, the DNA is TGTGCCAGCAGTCTCCAGACCCGGTTGGCCCGGCTCTACAATGAGCAGTTCTTC. Protein sequence: CASSLQTRLARLYNEQFF.